Listed here is a single T cell receptor (beta chain). Its antigen is unknown. This entry comes from a study of Tregs in tolerant kidney transplant recipients. The assay was immunoSEQ multiplex PCR, and TCRdb's table has in-frame clones only and misses some. The profile shows about 240,000 clones, about four fifths of them singletons. Thawed PBMCs were FACS-sorted into unstimulated CD4+CD25+CD127- regulatory T cells, CD4+CD25- non-regulatory cells, CD4 and CD8 cells. The CDR3 has 16 amino acids. The germline V and J ends were trimmed by 4 bases and 5 bases, with 19 bases remaining between them. Germline lookup yields CDR1 SGHTS and CDR2 YDEGEE. The study, taken as a whole, reports: Few patients were studied, so findings need validation in larger groups.

Sample: CD4+ T cells from blood. The chain combines TRBV5-8 with TRBJ2-1; tentatively, D is TRBD1 or TRBD2 (5 bases each). This clonotype originated in a human donor in good health. Here the CDR3 DNA reads TGTGCCAGCAGCCGGGGACCAATCGGCGGCCACAATGAGCAGTTCTTC. As protein: CASSRGPIGGHNEQFF.